This T cell receptor beta chain is from a study of tumor-infiltrating lymphocytes in primary liver carcinoma. Per germline, CDR1 LGHNA and CDR2 YNFKEQ. Counting both end residues, the CDR3 totals 15 amino acids. Unsorted whole blood supplied the RNA, and germline DNA was extracted too. General study findings and limits: Tumor tissue displayed a significantly greater top-250-clone fraction than blood (p = 0.039). Samples, which were bulk and unsorted, did not allow CD4+ and CD8+ repertoires to be compared.

Starting from 500 ng of total RNA, TCR beta cDNA was produced with a primer in the constant region. Sequencing libraries for TCR beta derived from three nested multiplex PCR rounds that used slightly modified ARM-PCR. Rounds one and two of PCR, each of around 9 cycles, were primed with TRBV1-TRBV30 forward primers and a C-beta reverse primer. TCRdb re-called the multiplex PCR reads with MiXCR, one entry per CDR3 protein. The table records around 330,000 distinct CDR3 sequences, roughly two thirds of them present only once. In the case of this clonotype: Its specificity is unknown. This is likely a read error, given that the CDR3 carries no conserved phenylalanine or tryptophan at its end. The limits of the CDR3 on the DNA are not certain, so only TCRdb's listed CDR3 is given.

The chain employs TRBV4-2 and TRBJ2-7. The sample taken for sequencing was peripheral blood. This sequence was found in a middle-aged man with primary liver carcinoma and hepatitis B virus infection. The CDR3 protein is CASSQVGSTYYEQHL.